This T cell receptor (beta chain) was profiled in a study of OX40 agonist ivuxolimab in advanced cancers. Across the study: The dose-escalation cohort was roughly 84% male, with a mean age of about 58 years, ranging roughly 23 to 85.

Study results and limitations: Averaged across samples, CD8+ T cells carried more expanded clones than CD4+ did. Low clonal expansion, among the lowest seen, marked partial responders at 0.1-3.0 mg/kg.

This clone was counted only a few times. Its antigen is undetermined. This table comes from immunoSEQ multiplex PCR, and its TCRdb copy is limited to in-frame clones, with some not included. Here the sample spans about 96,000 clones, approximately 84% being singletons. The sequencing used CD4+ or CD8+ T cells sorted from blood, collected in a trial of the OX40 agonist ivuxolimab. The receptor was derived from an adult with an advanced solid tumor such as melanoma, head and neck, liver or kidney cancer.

The CDR3 nucleotides read TGCGCCAGCAGAGACTCTGGGGCCAACGTCCTGACTTTC. Protein sequence: CASRDSGANVLTF. V usage is TRBV5-1 and J usage is TRBJ2-6; no clear D gene. There are 13 residues in the CDR3. V dropped 5 bases and J dropped 0 bases, with 3 bases sitting between them. Germline CDR1 is SGHRS and CDR2 is YFSETQ.